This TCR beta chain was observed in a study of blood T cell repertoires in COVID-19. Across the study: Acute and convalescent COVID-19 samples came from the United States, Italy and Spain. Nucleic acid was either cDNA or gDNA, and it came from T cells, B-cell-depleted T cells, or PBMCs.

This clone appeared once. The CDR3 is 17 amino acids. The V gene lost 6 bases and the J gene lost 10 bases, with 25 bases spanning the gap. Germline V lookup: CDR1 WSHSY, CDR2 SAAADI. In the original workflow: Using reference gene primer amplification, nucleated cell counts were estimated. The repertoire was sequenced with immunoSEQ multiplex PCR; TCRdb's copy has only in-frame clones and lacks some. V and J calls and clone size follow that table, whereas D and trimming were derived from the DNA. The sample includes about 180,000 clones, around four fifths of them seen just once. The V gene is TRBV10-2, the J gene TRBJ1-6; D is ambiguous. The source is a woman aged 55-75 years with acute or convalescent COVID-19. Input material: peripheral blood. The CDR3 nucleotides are TGCGCCAGCAGCGCTCCCTTTGGACTTTCCCGCGGGTCACCCCTCCACTTT. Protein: CASSAPFGLSRGSPLHF.